This T cell receptor beta chain is drawn from a study of blood T cell repertoires in COVID-19. Looking at the study overall: Sample material is recorded as cDNA or gDNA derived from T cells, B-cell-depleted T cells, or PBMCs.

How the authors handled the data: Counts of nucleated cells, estimated from reference gene primer amplification, were obtained. Only in-frame clones appear in the TCRdb table, and some are missing; sequencing was by immunoSEQ multiplex PCR. The DNA was the basis for D and trimming; V, J and clone size are from that table. The sample records 250,000 to 350,000 clones, approximately 87% being singletons. The CDR3 extends over 13 amino acids. The V gene's germline CDR1 is SGHRS and CDR2 YFSETQ. The V end was cut by 5 bases, the J end by 4 bases, with 12 bases between. The receptor's source is a woman aged 50 to 60 who had recovered from COVID-19. The chain recombines TRBV5-1 with TRBJ2-5, with D possibly being TRBD2 (6 bases). Sequencing was done on a sample of peripheral blood. This CDR3 reads CASSIAEGETQYF. DNA of the CDR3: TGCGCCAGCAGTATTGCGGAGGGAGAGACCCAGTACTTC. The whole variable domain, remainder taken from reference TRBV5-1 and TRBJ2-5, is KAGVTQTPRYLIKTRGQQVTLSCSPISGHRSVSWYQQTPGQGLQFLFEYFSETQRNKGNFPGRFSGRQFSNSRSEMNVSTLELGDSALYLCASSIAEGETQYFGPGTRLLVL.